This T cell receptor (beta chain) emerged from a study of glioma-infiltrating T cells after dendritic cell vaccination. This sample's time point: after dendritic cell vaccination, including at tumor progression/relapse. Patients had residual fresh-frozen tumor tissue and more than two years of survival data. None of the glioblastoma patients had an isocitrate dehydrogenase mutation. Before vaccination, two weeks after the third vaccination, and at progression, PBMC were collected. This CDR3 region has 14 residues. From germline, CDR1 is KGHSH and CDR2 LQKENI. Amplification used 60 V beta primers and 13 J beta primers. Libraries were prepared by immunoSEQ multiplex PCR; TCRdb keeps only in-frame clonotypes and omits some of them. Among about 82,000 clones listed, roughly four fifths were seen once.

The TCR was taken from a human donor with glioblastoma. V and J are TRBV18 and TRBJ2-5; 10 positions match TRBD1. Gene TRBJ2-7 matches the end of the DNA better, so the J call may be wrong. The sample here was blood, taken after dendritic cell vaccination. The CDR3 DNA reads TGTGCCAGCTCACCGGACAGGGGGTTATACGAGCAGTACTTC. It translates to CASSPDRGLYEQYF.